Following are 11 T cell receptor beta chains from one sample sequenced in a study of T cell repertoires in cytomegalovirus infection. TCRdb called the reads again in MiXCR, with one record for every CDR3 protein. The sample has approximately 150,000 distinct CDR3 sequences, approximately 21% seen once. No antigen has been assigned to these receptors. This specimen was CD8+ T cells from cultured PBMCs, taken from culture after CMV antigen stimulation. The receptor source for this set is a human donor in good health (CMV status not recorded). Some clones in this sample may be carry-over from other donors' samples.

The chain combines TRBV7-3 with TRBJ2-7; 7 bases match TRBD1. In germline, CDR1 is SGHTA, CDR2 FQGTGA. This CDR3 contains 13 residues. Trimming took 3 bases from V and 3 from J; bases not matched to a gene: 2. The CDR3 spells CASSFRQGYEQYF. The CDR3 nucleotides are TGTGCCAGCAGCTTTAGACAGGGCTACGAGCAGTACTTC.

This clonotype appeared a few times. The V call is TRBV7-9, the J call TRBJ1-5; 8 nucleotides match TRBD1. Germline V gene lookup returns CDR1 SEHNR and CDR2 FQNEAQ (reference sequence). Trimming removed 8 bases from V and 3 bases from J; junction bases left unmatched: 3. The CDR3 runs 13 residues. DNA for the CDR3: TGTGCCAGCTCGGGACAGGACAATCAGCCCCAGCATTTT. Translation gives CASSGQDNQPQHF.

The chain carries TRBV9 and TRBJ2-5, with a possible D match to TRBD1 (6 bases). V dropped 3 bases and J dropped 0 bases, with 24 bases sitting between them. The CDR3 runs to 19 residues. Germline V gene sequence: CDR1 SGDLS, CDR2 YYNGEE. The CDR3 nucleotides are TGTGCCAGCAGCGGCACAACTCCTTACAGGGAAAGTGACCAAGAGACCCAGTACTTC. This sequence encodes CASSGTTPYRESDQETQYF. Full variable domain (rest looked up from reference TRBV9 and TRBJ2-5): DSGVTQTPKHLITATGQRVTLRCSPRSGDLSVYWYQQSLDQGLQFLIQYYNGEERAKGNILERFSAQQFPDLHSELNLSSLELGDSALYFCASSGTTPYRESDQETQYFGPGTRLLVL.

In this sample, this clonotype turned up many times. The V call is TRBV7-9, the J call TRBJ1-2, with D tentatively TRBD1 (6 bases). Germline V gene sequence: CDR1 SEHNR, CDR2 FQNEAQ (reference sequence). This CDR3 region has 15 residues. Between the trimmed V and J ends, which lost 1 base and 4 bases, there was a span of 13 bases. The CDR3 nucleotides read TGTGCCAGCAGCTTAGACGGGGGCGTGAGCTATGGCTACACCTTC. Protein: CASSLDGGVSYGYTF.

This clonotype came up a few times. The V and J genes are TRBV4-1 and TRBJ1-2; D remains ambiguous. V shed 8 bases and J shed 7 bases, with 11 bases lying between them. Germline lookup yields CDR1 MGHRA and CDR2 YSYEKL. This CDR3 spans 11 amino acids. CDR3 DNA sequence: TGCGCCAGCGGAGGTTTCTTTGGCTACACCTTC. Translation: CASGGFFGYTF.

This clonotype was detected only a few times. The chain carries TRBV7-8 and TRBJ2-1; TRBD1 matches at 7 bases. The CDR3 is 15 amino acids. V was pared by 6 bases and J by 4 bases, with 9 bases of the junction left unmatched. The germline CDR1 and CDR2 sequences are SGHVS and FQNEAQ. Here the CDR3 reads CASSFGQESYNEQFF. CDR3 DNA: TGTGCCAGCAGTTTCGGACAGGAATCTTACAATGAGCAGTTCTTC.

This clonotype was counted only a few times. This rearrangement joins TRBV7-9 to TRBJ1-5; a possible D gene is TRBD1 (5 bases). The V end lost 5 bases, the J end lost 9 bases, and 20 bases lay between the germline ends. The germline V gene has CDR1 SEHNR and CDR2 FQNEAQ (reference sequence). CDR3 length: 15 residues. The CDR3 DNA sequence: TGTGCCAGCAGCATTTCGGAGGGGTCGGGGCCGCCCCAGCATTTT. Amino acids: CASSISEGSGPPQHF.

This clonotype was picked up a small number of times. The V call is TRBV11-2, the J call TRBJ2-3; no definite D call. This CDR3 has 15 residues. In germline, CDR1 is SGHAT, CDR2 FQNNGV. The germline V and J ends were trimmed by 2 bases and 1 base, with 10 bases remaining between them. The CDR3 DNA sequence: TGTGCCAGCAGCTTAAGAGTCCCCCGCACAGATACGCAGTATTTT. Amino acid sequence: CASSLRVPRTDTQYF.

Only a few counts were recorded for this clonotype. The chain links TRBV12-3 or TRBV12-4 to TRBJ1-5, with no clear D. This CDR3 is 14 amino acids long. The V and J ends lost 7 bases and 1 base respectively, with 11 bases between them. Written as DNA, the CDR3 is TGTGCCAGCATTCTAAGAGGGAGCAATCAGCCCCAGCATTTT. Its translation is CASILRGSNQPQHF.

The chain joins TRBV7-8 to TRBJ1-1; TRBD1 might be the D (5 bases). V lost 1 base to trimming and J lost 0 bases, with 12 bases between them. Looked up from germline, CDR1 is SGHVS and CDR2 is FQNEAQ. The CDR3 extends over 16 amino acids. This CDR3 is CASSLVKGRLNTEAFF. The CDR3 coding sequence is TGTGCCAGCAGCTTAGTCAAGGGGAGGTTGAACACTGAAGCTTTCTTT.

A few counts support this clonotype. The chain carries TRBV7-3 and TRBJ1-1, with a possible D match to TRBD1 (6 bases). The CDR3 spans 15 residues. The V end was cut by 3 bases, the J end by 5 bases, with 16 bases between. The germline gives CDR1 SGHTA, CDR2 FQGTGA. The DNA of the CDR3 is TGTGCCAGCAGCTTGGACAGCAACTTACGGACTGAAGCTTTCTTT. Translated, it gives CASSLDSNLRTEAFF. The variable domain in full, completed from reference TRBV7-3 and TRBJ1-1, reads GAGVSQTPSNKVTEKGKYVELRCDPISGHTALYWYRQSLGQGPEFLIYFQGTGAADDSGLPNDRFFAVRPEGSVSTLKIQRTERGDSAVYLCASSLDSNLRTEAFFGQGTRLTVV.